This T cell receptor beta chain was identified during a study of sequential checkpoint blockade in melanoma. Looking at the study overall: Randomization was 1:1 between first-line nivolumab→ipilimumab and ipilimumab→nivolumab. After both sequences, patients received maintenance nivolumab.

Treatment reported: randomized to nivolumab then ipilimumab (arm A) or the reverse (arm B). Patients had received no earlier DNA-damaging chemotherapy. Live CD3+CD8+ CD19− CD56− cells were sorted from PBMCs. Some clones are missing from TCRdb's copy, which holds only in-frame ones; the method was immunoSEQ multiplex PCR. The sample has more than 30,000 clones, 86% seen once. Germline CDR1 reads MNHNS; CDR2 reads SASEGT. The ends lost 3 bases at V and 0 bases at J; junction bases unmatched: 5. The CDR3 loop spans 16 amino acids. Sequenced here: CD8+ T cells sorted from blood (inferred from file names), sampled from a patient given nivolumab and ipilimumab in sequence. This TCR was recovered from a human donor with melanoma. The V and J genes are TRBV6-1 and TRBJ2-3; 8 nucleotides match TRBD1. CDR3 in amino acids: CASSDKTGASTDTQYF. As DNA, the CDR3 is TGTGCCAGCAGTGACAAGACAGGGGCCAGCACAGATACGCAGTATTTT.